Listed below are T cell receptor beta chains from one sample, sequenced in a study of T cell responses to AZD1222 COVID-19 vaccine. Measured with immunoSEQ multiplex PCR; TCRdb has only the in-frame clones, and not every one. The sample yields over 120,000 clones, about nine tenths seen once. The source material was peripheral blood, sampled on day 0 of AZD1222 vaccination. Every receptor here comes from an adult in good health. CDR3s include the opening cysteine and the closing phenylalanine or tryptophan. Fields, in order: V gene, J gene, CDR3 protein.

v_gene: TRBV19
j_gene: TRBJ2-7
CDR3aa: CASSIRRGGSYEQYF

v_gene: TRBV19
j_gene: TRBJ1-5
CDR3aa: CASSKTGGQPQHF

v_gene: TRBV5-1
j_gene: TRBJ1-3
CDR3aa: CASSLALGSGNTIYF

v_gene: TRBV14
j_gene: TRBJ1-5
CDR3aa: CASSPGGGRPQHF

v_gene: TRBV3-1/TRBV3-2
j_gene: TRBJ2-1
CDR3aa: CASSPLGTQYNEQFF

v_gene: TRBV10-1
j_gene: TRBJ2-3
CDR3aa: CASTLDRGSTDTQYF

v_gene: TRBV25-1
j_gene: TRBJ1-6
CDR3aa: CASSEVSNNSPLHF

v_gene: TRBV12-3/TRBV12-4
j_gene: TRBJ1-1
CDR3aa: CASRRGGDTEAFF

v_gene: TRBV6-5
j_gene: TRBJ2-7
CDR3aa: CASQSGLAETYEQYF

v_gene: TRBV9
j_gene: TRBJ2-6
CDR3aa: CASSAGQGRSGANVLTF

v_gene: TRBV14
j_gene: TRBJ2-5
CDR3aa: CASNLRGQETQYF

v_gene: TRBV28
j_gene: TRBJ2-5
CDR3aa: CASSRRDRGQETQYF

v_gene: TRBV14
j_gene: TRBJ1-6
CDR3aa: CASSQFLSGILHF

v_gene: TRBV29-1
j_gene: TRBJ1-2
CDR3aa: CSTLRAGEGGYTF

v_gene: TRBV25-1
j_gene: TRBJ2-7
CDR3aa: CASSEGPRGLYEQYF

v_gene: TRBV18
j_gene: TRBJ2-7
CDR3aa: CASSPPGQVLSYEQYF

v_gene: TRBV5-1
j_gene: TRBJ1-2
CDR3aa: CASSLGTANYGYTF

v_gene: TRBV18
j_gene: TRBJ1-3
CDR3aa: CASSTGISGNTIYF

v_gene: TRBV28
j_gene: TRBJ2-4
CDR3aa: CASSLQGAKNIQYF

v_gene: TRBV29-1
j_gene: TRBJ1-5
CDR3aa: CSVAQGRSNQPQHF

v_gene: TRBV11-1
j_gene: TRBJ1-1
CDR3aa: CASSFSREEAFF

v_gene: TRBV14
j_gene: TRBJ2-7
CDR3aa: CASSQDWAQQLEQYF

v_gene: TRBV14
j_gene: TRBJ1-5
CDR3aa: CASSQGGGVQPQHF

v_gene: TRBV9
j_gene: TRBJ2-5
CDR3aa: CASSVGWAIQETQYF

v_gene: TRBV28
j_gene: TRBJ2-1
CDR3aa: CASSLGGGSYNEQFF

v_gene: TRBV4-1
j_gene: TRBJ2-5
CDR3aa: CASSQANQRGETQYF

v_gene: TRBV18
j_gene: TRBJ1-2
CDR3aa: CASSPGVGRGYTF

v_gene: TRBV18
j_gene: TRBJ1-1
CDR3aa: CASSEGRNTEAFF

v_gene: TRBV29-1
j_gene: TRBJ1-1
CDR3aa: CSVGFGVGSEAFF

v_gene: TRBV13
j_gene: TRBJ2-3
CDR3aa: CASSLGGGAITQYF

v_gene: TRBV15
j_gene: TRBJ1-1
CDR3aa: CATSRGTGVLNTEAFF

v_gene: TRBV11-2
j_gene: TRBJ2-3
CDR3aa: CASSPGEGSVSDTQYF

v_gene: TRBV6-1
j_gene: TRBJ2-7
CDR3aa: CASSDGTFTSYEQYF

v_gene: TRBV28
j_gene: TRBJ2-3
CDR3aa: CASMIEGGTDTQYF

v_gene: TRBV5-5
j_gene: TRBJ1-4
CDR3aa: CASSIDREDEKLFF

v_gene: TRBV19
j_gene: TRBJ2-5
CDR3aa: CASSRRRGGSVETQYF

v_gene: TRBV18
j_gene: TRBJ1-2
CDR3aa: CASSPLFGTGGVWGYTF

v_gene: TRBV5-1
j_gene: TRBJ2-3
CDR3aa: CASRSTGGADTQYF

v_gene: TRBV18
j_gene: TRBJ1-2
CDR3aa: CASSPGQDHYGYTF

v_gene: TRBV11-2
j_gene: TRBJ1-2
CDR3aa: CASSFRGQGANGYTF

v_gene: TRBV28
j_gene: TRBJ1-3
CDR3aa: CASSWDSSGNTIYF

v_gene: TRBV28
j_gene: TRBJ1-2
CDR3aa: CASKGALSGYTF

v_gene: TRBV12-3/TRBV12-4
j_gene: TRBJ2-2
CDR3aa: CASSSQGTGELFF

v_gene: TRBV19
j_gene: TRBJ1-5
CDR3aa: CASWDRGHQPQHF